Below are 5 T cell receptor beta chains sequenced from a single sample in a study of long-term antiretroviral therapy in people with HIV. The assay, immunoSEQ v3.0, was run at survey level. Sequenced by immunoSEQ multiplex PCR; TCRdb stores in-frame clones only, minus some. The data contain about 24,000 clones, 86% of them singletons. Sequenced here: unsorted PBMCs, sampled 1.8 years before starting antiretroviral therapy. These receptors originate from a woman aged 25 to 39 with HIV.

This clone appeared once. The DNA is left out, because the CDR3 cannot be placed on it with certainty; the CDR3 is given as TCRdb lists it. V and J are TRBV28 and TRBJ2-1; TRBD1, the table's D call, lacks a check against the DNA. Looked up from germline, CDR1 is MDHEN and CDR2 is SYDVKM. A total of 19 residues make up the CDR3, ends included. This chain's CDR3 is CASSSPGQLTMSSSSWEFF.

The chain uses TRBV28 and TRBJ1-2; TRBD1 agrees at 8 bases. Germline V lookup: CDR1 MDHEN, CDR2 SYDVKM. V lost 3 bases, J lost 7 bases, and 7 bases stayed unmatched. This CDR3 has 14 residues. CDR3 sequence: CASSLQGAQVGYTF. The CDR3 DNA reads TGTGCCAGCAGTTTGCAGGGGGCGCAGGTTGGCTACACCTTC.

CDR3 DNA: TGTGCCAGCAGCTCAGTGGGGGACAATCAGCCCCAGCATTTT. This encodes CASSSVGDNQPQHF. The genes are TRBV11-2 and TRBJ1-5, with a possible D match to TRBD1 (5 bases). The ends were cut back, 4 bases at V and 3 bases at J, with 10 bases in the middle. This CDR3 is built from 14 residues. Germline values: CDR1 SGHAT, CDR2 FQNNGV.

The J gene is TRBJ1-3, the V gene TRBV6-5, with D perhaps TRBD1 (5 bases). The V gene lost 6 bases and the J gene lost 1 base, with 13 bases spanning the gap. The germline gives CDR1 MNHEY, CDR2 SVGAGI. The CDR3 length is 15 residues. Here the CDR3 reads CASRQGFFSGNTIYF. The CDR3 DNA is TGTGCCAGCAGGCAGGGTTTCTTTTCTGGAAACACCATATATTTT.

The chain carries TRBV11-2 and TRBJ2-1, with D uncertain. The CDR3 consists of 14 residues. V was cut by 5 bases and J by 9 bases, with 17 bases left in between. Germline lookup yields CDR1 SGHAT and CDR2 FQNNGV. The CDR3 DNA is TGTGCCAGCAGCCCCTATCGGGCGCAGGTTGAGCAGTTCTTC. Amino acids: CASSPYRAQVEQFF.